The T cell receptor (beta chain) under discussion was sequenced for a study of CD8 T cells in ankylosing spondylitis. Study-wide results and caveats: The clones that were linked to disease were reported to be significantly enriched in matched synovial fluid samples from ankylosing spondylitis patients. Past studies reported some motif variants in reactive arthritis synovial fluid and blood. A TCR beta motif made of roughly eight highly homologous variants seemed typical of ankylosing spondylitis blood.

V was pared by 5 bases and J by 2 bases, with 8 bases between. Germline V gene sequence: CDR1 SQVTM, CDR2 ANQGSEA. This CDR3 region has 12 residues. Libraries for TCR beta were made by quantitative 5'-RACE with molecular barcodes. TCRdb called the 5' RACE reads again in MiXCR, with one record for every CDR3 protein. Seen here are 25,000 to 35,000 distinct CDR3 sequences, approximately 15% observed once, and the top ten hold around 40%. Notes on this clonotype: Antigen unknown.

This receptor was taken from a male donor with ankylosing spondylitis or in good health (not recorded which). The chain uses TRBV29-1 and TRBJ2-3; D possibly corresponds to TRBD1 (6 bases). The sample consisted of blood. The CDR3 spells CSVRQDTDTQYF. The CDR3 DNA reads TGCAGCGTTCGACAGGACACAGATACGCAGTATTTT.